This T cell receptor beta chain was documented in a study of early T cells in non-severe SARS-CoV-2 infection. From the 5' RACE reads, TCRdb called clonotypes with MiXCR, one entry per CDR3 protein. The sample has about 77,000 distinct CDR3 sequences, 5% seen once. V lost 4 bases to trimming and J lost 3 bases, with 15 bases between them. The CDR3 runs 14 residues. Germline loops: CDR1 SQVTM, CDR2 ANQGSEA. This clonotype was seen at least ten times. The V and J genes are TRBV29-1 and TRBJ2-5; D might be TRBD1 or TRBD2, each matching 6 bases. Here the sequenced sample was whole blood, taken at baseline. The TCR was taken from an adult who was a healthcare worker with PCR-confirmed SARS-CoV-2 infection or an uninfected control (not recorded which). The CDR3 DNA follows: TGCAGCGTTGCGGGCCGGGGGCGTAAAGAGACCCAGTACTTC. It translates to CSVAGRGRKETQYF.